The table lists the clone carrying this TCR beta chain with a count of one. Its target is unknown. CDR3 length: 13 amino acids. Germline CDR1 and CDR2: SEHNR and FQNEAQ (reference sequence). Trimming stripped 1 base from V and 8 bases from J, with 9 bases between. These data come from a study of OX40 agonist ivuxolimab in advanced cancers. Study summary: An agonistic human IgG2 monoclonal antibody against OX40 (CD134) was given.

Repertoires were generated with immunoSEQ multiplex PCR, while TCRdb's copy carries only in-frame clones and drops some. The data show tens of thousands of clones, over 80% seen once. Study findings and constraints: Several nonresponders also turned out to have low normalized T-cell clonal expansion.

The chain employs TRBV7-9 and TRBJ1-5, with D tentatively TRBD1 (6 bases). The sequence came from an adult with an advanced solid tumor such as melanoma, head and neck, liver or kidney cancer. The sequencing here drew on CD4+ or CD8+ T cells sorted from blood, taken in a trial of the OX40 agonist ivuxolimab. CDR3 in amino acids: CASSLEGVEPQHF. The CDR3 region has the DNA TGTGCCAGCAGCTTAGAGGGGGTTGAGCCCCAGCATTTT. Full variable domain (rest looked up from reference TRBV7-9 and TRBJ1-5): DTGVSQNPRHKITKRGQNVTFRCDPISEHNRLYWYRQTLGQGPEFLTYFQNEAQLEKSRLLSDRFSAERPKGSFSTLEIQRTEQGDSAMYLCASSLEGVEPQHFGDGTRLSIL.